A single sample gave rise to the 14 T cell receptor beta chains below, sequenced in a study of beta chain features in type 1 diabetes. Whole-study results and caveats: TCRB CDR3s were moderately but significantly shorter in Type 1 diabetes patients in all four CD4+ subsets.

cDNA synthesis used the whole RNA isolate, giving expressed TCRB sequences. Libraries were prepared by immunoSEQ multiplex PCR; TCRdb keeps only in-frame clonotypes and omits some of them. Of 150,000 to 200,000 clones in the sample, about 10% are singletons; the top ten hold around 0.64%. These receptors' targets are unknown. The sequencing sample was made of central memory CD4+ T cells from blood. These receptor sequences come from a woman in her thirties with type 1 diabetes.

The table lists this clone with a few counts. This chain connects TRBV30 to TRBJ2-7; 8 nucleotides line up with TRBD2. V lost 4 bases to trimming and J lost 0 bases; unmatched junction nucleotides: 8. CDR1 GTSNPN and CDR2 SVGIG come from the germline V gene (reference sequence). This CDR3 comprises 15 residues. The DNA of the CDR3 is TGTGCCTGGAAAATCACCGGGACTAGCTCCTACGAGCAGTACTTC. This gives the protein CAWKITGTSSYEQYF.

The chain carries TRBV28 and TRBJ2-1; 7 nucleotides agree with TRBD1. With V trimmed by 2 bases and J by 4 bases, 5 bases remained unmatched. Germline V gene sequence: CDR1 MDHEN, CDR2 SYDVKM. There are 15 residues in the CDR3. CDR3 nucleotides: TGTGCCAGCAGTTTAGGGGGACAGCTATACAATGAGCAGTTCTTC. It encodes CASSLGGQLYNEQFF. Full variable domain (rest looked up from reference TRBV28 and TRBJ2-1): DVKVTQSSRYLVKRTGEKVFLECVQDMDHENMFWYRQDPGLGLRLIYFSYDVKMKEKGDIPEGYSVSREKKERFSLILESASTNQTSMYLCASSLGGQLYNEQFFGPGTRLTVL.

The CDR3 region is CASRRGAYEQYF. CDR3 bases: TGTGCCTCAAGACGGGGGGCTTACGAGCAGTACTTC. The chain combines TRBV2 with TRBJ2-7; weak D call: TRBD2 (7 bases). V dropped 11 bases and J dropped 4 bases, with 15 bases sitting between them. Germline V lookup: CDR1 SNHLY, CDR2 FYNNEI. CDR3 length: 12 amino acids.

V gene TRBV29-1 combines with J gene TRBJ1-2; D might be TRBD1 (6 bases). Per germline, CDR1 SQVTM and CDR2 ANQGSEA. CDR3 length: 13 amino acids. Deletions cut 7 bases from V and 6 bases from J, with 18 bases between. In DNA form, the CDR3 reads TGCAGCGCCACGGCAGGGGAGAGGAATGGCTACACCTTC. This translates into CSATAGERNGYTF.

This clone was counted a few times. CDR3 sequence reads: CASSPDRNYEQYF. The CDR3 DNA sequence: TGTGCCAGCTCACCAGACAGGAACTACGAGCAGTACTTC. This chain uses TRBV18 with TRBJ2-7; D perhaps matches TRBD1 (6 bases). The germline V gene encodes CDR1 KGHSH and CDR2 LQKENI. The CDR3 spans 13 residues. V was cut by 2 bases and J by 3 bases, with 8 bases left in between.

The gene calls are TRBV5-1 and TRBJ2-6; D might be TRBD1 (6 bases). V lost 5 bases to trimming and J lost 4 bases, with 13 bases between them. CDR3 length: 15 residues. Per the germline V gene, CDR1 is SGHRS and CDR2 is YFSETQ. CDR3 nucleotide sequence: TGCGCCAGCAGTGACAGGCCGCGGGGGGCCAACGTCCTGACTTTC. Translating gives CASSDRPRGANVLTF.

The table lists this clone with a few counts. The CDR3 nucleotides read TGCGCCAGCAGCCAAGTGGGGACAGCGTACAATGAGCAGTTCTTC. It translates to CASSQVGTAYNEQFF. J is TRBJ2-1 and V is TRBV4-1, with 7 bases lining up with TRBD1. With V trimmed by 1 base and J by 4 bases, 4 bases remained unmatched. This CDR3 contains 15 residues. Germline assignment: CDR1 MGHRA and CDR2 YSYEKL.

This clone was observed a handful of times. V and J are TRBV28 and TRBJ2-2; 12 bases fit TRBD2. Germline V gene sequence: CDR1 MDHEN, CDR2 SYDVKM. The CDR3 contains 15 residues. J was trimmed by 5 bases and V by 7 bases; bases with no gene match: 5. CDR3 DNA: TGTGCCAGCAAGACTAGCGGGAGTGGGACCGGGGAGCTGTTTTTT. Protein: CASKTSGSGTGELFF.

The chain employs TRBV7-6 and TRBJ2-3; 8 bases line up with TRBD2. The CDR3 runs 18 residues. Losses at the gene ends were 1 base for V and 4 bases for J; bases not matched to a gene: 13. Germline V lookup: CDR1 SGHVS, CDR2 FNYEAQ. The CDR3 protein is CASSLGHGRAYGSDTQYF. The DNA of the CDR3 is TGTGCCAGCAGCTTAGGTCACGGGAGGGCCTACGGGTCAGATACGCAGTATTTT.

The rearrangement links TRBV5-1 to TRBJ2-7; perhaps TRBD1 as D (6 bases). V gave up 7 bases and J gave up 3 bases, with 14 bases separating them. The CDR3 spans 13 residues. Germline V CDR1 and CDR2: SGHRS, YFSETQ. Here the CDR3 reads CASATGENYEQYF. The CDR3 nucleotides are TGCGCCAGCGCGACAGGAGAGAACTACGAGCAGTACTTC.

The chain has TRBV7-2 and TRBJ1-1; D is perhaps TRBD1 (5 bases). Trimming shortened V by 5 bases and J by 4 bases, and 14 bases separated the two germline ends. The length of the CDR3 is 14 residues. From germline, CDR1 is SGHTA and CDR2 FQGNSA. The CDR3, as DNA: TGTGCCAGCAGCCAAGCAGGGCCTGGCACTGAAGCTTTCTTT. Translation: CASSQAGPGTEAFF.

This clone has only a few counts. The chain recombines TRBV13 with TRBJ2-3; 8 bases are a match to TRBD2. The germline V gene has CDR1 PRHDT and CDR2 FYEKMQ (reference sequence). The V and J ends lost 1 base and 7 bases, in that order; junction bases with no gene match: 13. This CDR3 contains 17 residues. The CDR3 loop is CASSLEAGGESIYTQYF. DNA for the CDR3: TGTGCCAGCAGCTTAGAAGCCGGGGGGGAGTCGATTTATACGCAGTATTTT.

This clone was picked up a small number of times. The chain carries TRBV5-1 and TRBJ2-1, with a tentative D call TRBD1 (5 bases). The CDR3 has 15 residues. Per the germline V gene, CDR1 is SGHRS and CDR2 is YFSETQ. Trimming left V 0 bases short and J 2 bases short, with 9 bases between. The CDR3 reads CASSLDTGTYNEQFF. In DNA form, the CDR3 reads TGCGCCAGCAGCTTGGATACAGGTACCTACAATGAGCAGTTCTTC.

The chain is built from TRBV28 and TRBJ2-7, with TRBD2 matching over 11 bases. Germline V lookup: CDR1 MDHEN, CDR2 SYDVKM. V shed 3 bases, J shed 1 base, and the junction held 5 bases outside the gene matches. The CDR3 runs to 16 residues. Written as DNA, the CDR3 is TGTGCCAGCAGTTTGGCGGGACTAGCGGTTTCCTACGAGCAGTACTTC. Its translation is CASSLAGLAVSYEQYF.